One and the same sample provided the 5 T cell receptor beta chains below, sequenced in a study of Ad26.COV2.S vaccination and SARS-CoV-2 variants. Sequencing was performed with immunoSEQ multiplex PCR; in TCRdb, only in-frame clones are kept and a portion is missing. This sample yields about 350,000 clones, of which around 88% are seen a single time; 9.5% to 12% belongs to the top ten. The sample's treatment: some 20 received Ad26.COV2.S at low or high dose, single or two shots; a few received placebo; per-sample allocation not given. The investigators took samples on day 63 after the first vaccine or placebo injection. Sequences were derived from peripheral blood, sampled in a trial of Ad26.COV2.S vaccine versus placebo. These receptors originate from a person aged 18 to 65 who received the Ad26.COV2.S COVID-19 vaccine or a placebo.

This clone was detected only a few times. The chain has TRBV5-8 and TRBJ2-3, with TRBD2 matching 9 bases. V was pared by 2 bases and J by 5 bases, with 6 bases of the junction left unmatched. This CDR3 comprises 15 residues. The V gene's germline CDR1 is SGHTS and CDR2 YDEGEE. For the CDR3, the DNA is TGTGCCAGCAGCTTCCGGGATAGCGGGAGAGATACGCAGTATTTT. This encodes CASSFRDSGRDTQYF.

This rearrangement joins TRBV5-5 to TRBJ1-1, with unresolved D. V was clipped by 4 bases and J by 0 bases, with 13 bases between them. Germline V lookup: CDR1 SGHKS, CDR2 YYEKEE (reference sequence). This CDR3 spans 15 amino acids. The CDR3: CASSTLAGLNTEAFF. DNA for the CDR3: TGTGCCAGCAGCACTTTGGCTGGTTTGAACACTGAAGCTTTCTTT.

The rearrangement uses TRBV6-1 and TRBJ1-4; D is undetermined. V dropped 3 bases and J dropped 3 bases, with 8 bases sitting between them. CDR3 length: 14 amino acids. Germline V gives CDR1 MNHNS, CDR2 SASEGT. The chain's CDR3 is CASSDAGANEKLFF. The CDR3 nucleotides are TGTGCCAGCAGTGATGCCGGGGCTAATGAAAAACTGTTTTTT.

The CDR3 region is CASSLREYYGYTF. The CDR3 region has the DNA TGTGCCAGCAGCTTACGGGAATACTATGGCTACACCTTC. This rearrangement joins TRBV11-2 to TRBJ1-2; D ambiguous. V gave up 2 bases and J gave up 3 bases, with 7 bases separating them. In germline, CDR1 is SGHAT, CDR2 FQNNGV. This CDR3 is 13 amino acids long.

This clone was counted a few times. The chain has TRBV6-2 or TRBV6-3 and TRBJ2-1; D is perhaps TRBD1 (5 bases). The CDR3 has 12 amino acids. Germline assignment: CDR1 MNHEY and CDR2 SVGEGT. V was clipped by 4 bases and J by 10 bases, with 11 bases between them. DNA of the CDR3: TGTGCCAGCAGTTTCTATCCAGGGGAGCAGTTCTTC. Its translation is CASSFYPGEQFF.